This passage covers 16 T cell receptor beta chains from one sample sequenced in a study of sequential checkpoint blockade in melanoma. Generated by immunoSEQ multiplex PCR, the TCRdb table keeps only in-frame clones and is missing some. Here the sample spans around 20,000 clones, roughly 86% being singletons. As to treatment: randomized to nivolumab then ipilimumab (arm A) or the reverse (arm B). Sequences were derived from CD8+ T cells sorted from blood (inferred from file names), sampled from a patient given nivolumab and ipilimumab in sequence. Receptors originate from a human donor with melanoma.

The chain uses TRBV6-1 and TRBJ2-7; 9 bases are shared with TRBD1. Germline lookup yields CDR1 MNHNS and CDR2 SASEGT. The CDR3 has 13 amino acids. Unmatched junction bases numbered 8, after V lost 8 bases and J lost 6 bases. CDR3 sequence: CASLRDRAGEQYF. The CDR3 coding sequence is TGTGCCAGCCTTCGGGACAGGGCTGGCGAGCAGTACTTC.

V is TRBV5-6 and J is TRBJ1-2; 12 bases agree with TRBD1. V was pared by 5 bases and J by 0 bases, with 2 bases of the junction left unmatched. CDR1 is SGHDT and CDR2 is YYEEEE in the germline V gene. This CDR3 contains 15 residues. CDR3 residues: CASRGTGGPNYGYTF. CDR3 coding DNA: TGTGCCAGCAGGGGGACAGGGGGCCCTAACTATGGCTACACCTTC.

This chain links TRBV19 with TRBJ1-5; D is perhaps TRBD1 (6 bases). The CDR3 consists of 15 residues. Germline V gene sequence: CDR1 LNHDA, CDR2 SQIVND (reference sequence). The ends were cut back, 10 bases at V and 0 bases at J, with 16 bases in the middle. CDR3 in amino acids: CATKDPGDSNQPQHF. The CDR3 DNA follows: TGTGCCACCAAAGATCCAGGGGATAGCAATCAGCCCCAGCATTTT. Full variable domain (outside the CDR3, taken from reference TRBV19 and TRBJ1-5): DGGITQSPKYLFRKEGQNVTLSCEQNLNHDAMYWYRQDPGQGLRLIYYSQIVNDFQKGDIAEGYSVSREKKESFPLTVTSAQKNPTAFYLCATKDPGDSNQPQHFGDGTRLSIL.

The chain combines TRBV6-1 with TRBJ2-2; 8 nucleotides align to TRBD1. V lost 3 bases and J lost 0; bases outside the gene matches: 6. The CDR3 runs to 17 residues. CDR1 and CDR2 from the germline V gene are MNHNS and SASEGT. The CDR3 spells CASSDRGRKSNTGELFF. In DNA, the CDR3 is TGTGCCAGCAGTGACAGGGGGCGGAAATCGAACACCGGGGAGCTGTTTTTT.

The chain combines TRBV19 with TRBJ1-2; D unresolved. There are 11 residues in the CDR3. Germline V gene sequence: CDR1 LNHDA, CDR2 SQIVND (reference sequence). The V end was cut by 8 bases, the J end by 6 bases, with 10 bases between. As DNA, the CDR3 is TGTGCCAGTCGCGGCTACCATGGCTACACCTTC. It encodes CASRGYHGYTF.

The V gene is TRBV27, the J gene TRBJ1-3, with D possibly matching TRBD1 (5 bases). The ends were cut back, 5 bases at V and 0 bases at J, with 11 bases in the middle. CDR1 is MNHEY, CDR2 SMNVEV, per germline (reference sequence). The CDR3 is made up of 15 amino acids. CDR3 coding DNA: TGTGCCAGCAGTCCGGCGGACATCTCTGGAAACACCATATATTTT. This gives the protein CASSPADISGNTIYF.

The chain employs TRBV18 and TRBJ1-4; 10 positions match TRBD1. There are 15 residues in the CDR3. Germline-derived CDR1 and CDR2 are KGHSH and LQKENI. V dropped 6 bases and J dropped 6; count of bases not matched to a gene: 7. For the CDR3, the DNA is TGTGCCAGCTCCCAGACAGGGGGCGATCATGAAAAACTGTTTTTT. This sequence encodes CASSQTGGDHEKLFF.

V is TRBV18 and J is TRBJ2-3; D is perhaps TRBD1 (5 bases). The CDR3 loop spans 12 amino acids. Trimming cost V 4 bases and J 9 bases, with 11 bases left between them. Germline CDR1 KGHSH, CDR2 LQKENI. CDR3 DNA sequence: TGTGCCAGCTCACTTCAGGGTGGGACGCAGTATTTT. Translated, it gives CASSLQGGTQYF.

The chain links TRBV28 to TRBJ1-4; possibly TRBD1 for D (5 bases). This CDR3 has 15 amino acids. Germline V gene data show CDR1 as MDHEN and CDR2 as SYDVKM. V was shortened by 2 bases and J by 7 bases, with 14 bases between the two germline ends. CDR3 sequence (DNA): TGTGCCAGCAGTTTAGGGGGGTCTAAGGGTGAAAAACTGTTTTTT. Amino acids: CASSLGGSKGEKLFF.

CDR3 nucleotides: TGTGCCAGCAGTGAAGCATCCGCAGGGAACTATGGCTACACCTTC. Amino acid sequence: CASSEASAGNYGYTF. The chain uses TRBV6-1 and TRBJ1-2; a weak D match, TRBD1 (5 bases). The germline gives CDR1 MNHNS, CDR2 SASEGT. This CDR3 has 15 amino acids. V lost 0 bases to trimming and J lost 2 bases, with 10 bases between them.

The genes are TRBV5-1 and TRBJ2-1; 12 bases are shared with TRBD1. The CDR3 contains 15 residues. V shed 1 base and J 6 bases; nucleotides not matched to a gene: 2. CDR1 SGHRS and CDR2 YFSETQ come from the germline V gene. CDR3 DNA sequence: TGCGCCAGCAGCTTGCGGGACAGGGGGCTCAATGAGCAGTTCTTC. Protein sequence: CASSLRDRGLNEQFF.

V is TRBV5-1 and J is TRBJ1-2; unclear D gene. The CDR3 loop spans 15 amino acids. Germline loops: CDR1 SGHRS, CDR2 YFSETQ. The ends were cut back, 0 bases at V and 6 bases at J, with 15 bases in the middle. This CDR3 is CASSLGWEQAHGYTF. CDR3 in DNA: TGCGCCAGCAGCTTGGGCTGGGAGCAGGCCCATGGCTACACCTTC.

The CDR3 bases are TGTGCCAGCAGCAATCCTGCGGAAGCTTTCTTT. This translates into CASSNPAEAFF. V is TRBV28 and J is TRBJ1-1; D uncertain. Trimming left V 6 bases short and J 8 bases short, with 10 bases between. CDR3 length equals 11 residues. The germline V gene encodes CDR1 MDHEN and CDR2 SYDVKM.

The CDR3 spells CASSPPLQGYPNTEAFF. In DNA, the CDR3 is TGTGCCAGCAGCCCCCCTCTGCAGGGCTACCCGAACACTGAAGCTTTCTTT. The J gene is TRBJ1-1, the V gene TRBV5-5, with D perhaps matching TRBD1 (5 bases). The CDR3 is made up of 17 amino acids. Trimming left V 4 bases short and J 1 base short, with 20 bases between. The germline V gene encodes CDR1 SGHKS and CDR2 YYEKEE (reference sequence).

V is TRBV7-2 and J is TRBJ2-1; 11 bases are shared with TRBD2. CDR1 is SGHTA and CDR2 is FQGNSA in the germline V gene. The CDR3 contains 16 residues. Losses at the gene ends were 1 base for V and 5 bases for J; bases not matched to a gene: 4. The CDR3 loop is CASSLEGTSGHNEQFF. The CDR3, as DNA: TGTGCCAGCAGCTTAGAGGGGACTAGCGGTCACAATGAGCAGTTCTTC.

The V gene is TRBV28, the J gene TRBJ2-7; 11 nucleotides align to TRBD1. CDR1 is MDHEN and CDR2 is SYDVKM in the germline V gene. This CDR3 is 16 amino acids long. Trimming at V came to 6 bases and at J to 2 bases, leaving 9 bases not matched to a gene. CDR3 residues: CASRSSGTGGTYEQYF. The CDR3 DNA is TGTGCCAGCAGGTCCTCCGGGACAGGGGGAACCTACGAGCAGTACTTC.